This T cell receptor (beta chain) was recovered during a study of T-cell memory formation after mild COVID-19. From 5'RACE with constant-segment primers came TCR alpha and TCR beta cDNA libraries that carried sample barcodes and UMIs. MiXCR was run by TCRdb on the 5' RACE reads, yielding one entry per CDR3 protein. The sample records about 210,000 distinct CDR3 sequences, around 30% being singletons. The CDR3 runs to 17 residues. Germline V gives CDR1 KGHDR, CDR2 SFDVKD. J was trimmed by 3 bases and V by 7 bases; bases with no gene match: 10. Regarding the study as a whole: Unconfirmed was the SARS-CoV-2 specificity of second-wave clones that peaked on day 37. The study detected some responding clones in pre-infection memory, suggesting cross-reactive memory joined. A second wave expanding day 15 to 37 was CD4+-biased; contracting clones were balanced.

Comments on this clonotype: Its antigen is undetermined.

This sequence was found in an adult woman who had mild COVID-19 (a few samples of this study predate the infection). Cell type and time point are not known. The gene calls are TRBV24-1 and TRBJ2-1; the match to TRBD2 covers 11 bases. The sample taken for sequencing was PBMCs or a T cell subset sorted from them (not recorded which). In DNA, the CDR3 is TGTGCCACCAGCCCCGGAGCACTAGCGGGAGACTACAATGAGCAGTTCTTC. Amino acid sequence: CATSPGALAGDYNEQFF.